This entry lists 5 T cell receptor beta chains sequenced from one sample in a study of blood T cell repertoires in COVID-19. Measured with immunoSEQ multiplex PCR; TCRdb has only the in-frame clones, and not every one. The sample holds approximately 99,000 clones, about 86% seen once. Sequences were obtained from peripheral blood. The receptors come from a woman aged 55-69 years in a cohort sampled during active or convalescent COVID-19.

The chain joins TRBV19 to TRBJ1-5; no firm D call. The V gene lost 1 base and the J gene lost 2 bases, with 15 bases spanning the gap. The germline gives CDR1 LNHDA, CDR2 SQIVND (reference sequence). This CDR3 region has 17 residues. The CDR3 sequence: CASSIGTLNQGNQPQHF. The CDR3 DNA follows: TGTGCCAGTAGTATAGGCACGCTAAATCAAGGCAATCAGCCCCAGCATTTT.

V usage is TRBV5-1 and J usage is TRBJ1-6; 7 bases are a match to TRBD1. V gave up 4 bases and J gave up 8 bases; unmatched junction bases: 3. Germline CDR1 reads SGHRS; CDR2 reads YFSETQ. CDR3 length: 13 residues. In DNA form, the CDR3 reads TGCGCCAGCAGCCGTGACAGGGATTCACCCCTCCACTTT. Translated: CASSRDRDSPLHF. Supplemented by reference TRBV5-1 and TRBJ1-6, the full variable domain reads KAGVTQTPRYLIKTRGQQVTLSCSPISGHRSVSWYQQTPGQGLQFLFEYFSETQRNKGNFPGRFSGRQFSNSRSEMNVSTLELGDSALYLCASSRDRDSPLHFGNGTRLTVT.

CDR3 DNA: TGTGCCAGCAGCCAAGACCGGGAGCAGTTCTTC. It specifies CASSQDREQFF. This chain joins TRBV3-1 (or the pseudogene TRBV3-2) and TRBJ2-1; D call uncertain. Germline CDR1 LGHDT, CDR2 YNNKEL (reference sequence). With 0 bases removed from V and 10 bases from J, the gap between germline ends came to 4 bases. The CDR3 has 11 amino acids.

This clone was observed a few times. The chain combines TRBV7-2 with TRBJ1-2; 7 nucleotides match TRBD1. The V gene end was trimmed by 4 bases and the J gene end by 1 base; junction bases not matched to a gene: 0. This CDR3 is built from 13 residues. Germline values: CDR1 SGHTA, CDR2 FQGNSA. DNA of the CDR3: TGTGCCAGCAGCTCAGGGGGTAACTATGGCTACACCTTC. As protein: CASSSGGNYGYTF.

This sequence joins TRBV5-1 and TRBJ2-6; 12 nucleotides agree with TRBD1. This CDR3 has 19 residues. Germline-derived CDR1 and CDR2 are SGHRS and YFSETQ. V trimming: 0 bases; J trimming: 2 bases; junction bases outside the gene matches: 6. The CDR3 nucleotides read TGCGCCAGCAGCTTGGCCGGAGGGACAGGGGGCGCTGGGGCCAACGTCCTGACTTTC. As protein: CASSLAGGTGGAGANVLTF.